The 10 T cell receptor beta chains below were found in one sample sequenced in a study of shared clonotypes between healthy human individuals. Sequenced by immunoSEQ multiplex PCR; TCRdb stores in-frame clones only, minus some. Among about 2.4 million clones listed, more than 85% were seen once. The source material was naive CD4+ T cells from PBMCs. Subset specified: CD45RA+ positively selected. The receptors were sampled from a man aged 18 to 29 in good health. Some clones in this sample may be carry-over from other donors' samples.

CDR3 coding DNA: TGTGCCAGCAGCTCCGGGACGTCGACAGATACGCAGTATTTT. It codes for CASSSGTSTDTQYF. This chain links TRBV7-6 with TRBJ2-3; D possibly uses TRBD1 or TRBD2 (5 bases each). The germline V and J ends were trimmed by 4 bases and 3 bases, with 11 bases remaining between them. Germline V gene sequence: CDR1 SGHVS, CDR2 FNYEAQ. This CDR3 is built from 14 residues.

As concerns this clone: Other DNA sequences in the same sample also yield this CDR3. This chain joins TRBV19 and TRBJ1-1; 7 bases align to TRBD1. Germline values: CDR1 LNHDA, CDR2 SQIVND (reference sequence). After removal of 2 bases from V and 1 base from J, the junction contained 4 bases not matched to a gene. The CDR3 has 15 residues. In nucleotides, the CDR3 is TGTGCCAGTAGTATAACGGGACAGCGGAACACTGAAGCTTTCTTT. Amino acid sequence: CASSITGQRNTEAFF.

This chain uses TRBV5-1 with TRBJ2-7; the match to TRBD2 covers 7 bases. Trimming took 4 bases from V and 3 from J; bases not matched to a gene: 13. Germline CDR1 is SGHRS and CDR2 is YFSETQ. The CDR3 extends over 16 amino acids. This CDR3 is CASSPGWEGLGYEQYF. The CDR3, as DNA: TGCGCCAGCAGCCCGGGTTGGGAGGGGCTTGGCTACGAGCAGTACTTC.

The chain joins TRBV5-8 to TRBJ1-2; no reliable D call. V lost 2 bases to trimming and J lost 2 bases, with 7 bases between them. CDR1 and CDR2 (germline): SGHTS, YDEGEE. This CDR3 contains 13 residues. CDR3 residues: CASSFQKNYGYTF. For the CDR3, the DNA is TGTGCCAGCAGCTTTCAGAAGAACTATGGCTACACCTTC. The full variable domain, with the rest looked up from reference TRBV5-8 and TRBJ1-2, is EAGVTQSPTHLIKTRGQQATLRCSPISGHTSVYWYQQALGLGLQFLLWYDEGEERNRGNFPPRFSGRQFPNYSSELNVNALELEDSALYLCASSFQKNYGYTFGSGTRLTVV.

CDR3 in DNA: TGTGCCAGCAGTTTACGGGCGGGAGCTATCACCGGGGAGCTGTTTTTT. Its protein is CASSLRAGAITGELFF. The gene calls are TRBV28 and TRBJ2-2; 7 positions match TRBD2. This CDR3 has 16 residues. Germline trimming cut 2 bases from V and 4 bases from J; bases unmatched to any gene: 7. Germline CDR1 and CDR2: MDHEN and SYDVKM.

J is TRBJ2-1 and V is TRBV5-3; TRBD2 agrees at 13 bases. TRBV5-3 is an open reading frame, and its role is uncertain. This CDR3 has 15 amino acids. V lost 4 bases, J lost 5 bases, and 3 bases stayed unmatched. CDR3 in DNA: TGTGCCAGAAGCCCAGGACTAGCGGGAGACAATGAGCAGTTCTTC. Protein sequence: CARSPGLAGDNEQFF.

The rearrangement uses TRBV7-9 and TRBJ1-5, with TRBD1 as a possible D gene (6 bases). Germline V CDR1 and CDR2: SEHNR, FQNEAQ (reference sequence). V was trimmed by 0 bases and J by 6 bases, leaving 15 bases between them. The CDR3 is 16 amino acids. For the CDR3, the DNA is TGTGCCAGCAGCTTAGCGGAGGGACACGAACGTCAGCCCCAGCATTTT. This gives the protein CASSLAEGHERQPQHF. Combining the CDR3 with reference TRBV7-9 and TRBJ1-5 gives the whole variable domain DTGVSQNPRHKITKRGQNVTFRCDPISEHNRLYWYRQTLGQGPEFLTYFQNEAQLEKSRLLSDRFSAERPKGSFSTLEIQRTEQGDSAMYLCASSLAEGHERQPQHFGDGTRLSIL.

Remarks on this clone: The same CDR3 is also encoded by other DNA sequences in this sample. V usage is TRBV20-1 and J usage is TRBJ2-1, with no clear D. The CDR3 extends over 9 amino acids. Trimming pared 5 bases from V and 7 bases from J, leaving 3 bases between. Looked up from germline, CDR1 is DFQATT and CDR2 is SNEGSKA (reference sequence). CDR3 residues: CSAGNEQFF. As DNA, the CDR3 is TGCAGTGCTGGAAATGAGCAGTTCTTC.

The gene calls are TRBV19 and TRBJ2-3, with 7 bases fitting TRBD2. With V trimmed by 5 bases and J by 1 base, 6 bases remained unmatched. This CDR3 spans 15 amino acids. Germline-derived CDR1 and CDR2 are LNHDA and SQIVND (reference sequence). The CDR3 loop reads CASSSFAGGTDTQYF. The CDR3 DNA is TGTGCCAGTAGTTCGTTTGCGGGAGGCACAGATACGCAGTATTTT.

In regard to this clone: The same CDR3 is also encoded by other DNA sequences in this sample. The rearrangement links TRBV4-1 to TRBJ2-7, with TRBD1 matching over 10 bases. The CDR3 is 15 amino acids. Trimming removed 3 bases from V and 4 bases from J; junction bases left unmatched: 6. CDR1 is MGHRA and CDR2 is YSYEKL in the germline V gene. CDR3 loop: CASSHPGQGTYEQYF. The CDR3 DNA is TGCGCCAGCAGCCATCCGGGACAGGGGACGTACGAGCAGTACTTC.